This TCR beta chain comes out of a study of T cells after yellow fever vaccination. Making TCR cDNA involved 5'RACE template switching, which added UMIs and a universal primer site. TCRdb reanalysed the 5' RACE reads using MiXCR and keeps one entry per CDR3 protein. This table has about 340,000 distinct CDR3 sequences, approximately 4% appearing once. The CDR3 spans 14 residues. Trimming removed 10 bases from V and 2 bases from J, with 17 bases in between. This TCR was sampled from a man between 18 and 29 years old who received the YFV17D yellow fever vaccine. The sample in question was PBMCs, obtained 5 days after the yellow fever booster vaccination. The V gene is TRBV12-3 or TRBV12-4, the J gene TRBJ2-5; D possibly uses TRBD1 or TRBD2 (5 bases each). The CDR3 region is CATKRRGGQETQYF. CDR3 sequence (DNA): TGTGCCACCAAGCGACGGGGCGGGCAAGAGACCCAGTACTTC.